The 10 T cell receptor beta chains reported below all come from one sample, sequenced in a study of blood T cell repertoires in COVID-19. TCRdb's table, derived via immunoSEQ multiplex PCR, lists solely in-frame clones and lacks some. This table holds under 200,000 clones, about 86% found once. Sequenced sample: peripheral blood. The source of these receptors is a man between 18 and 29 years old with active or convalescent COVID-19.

CDR3 DNA sequence: TGTGCCAGCAGCTATCAGGCCGCGCACACCGGGGAGCTGTTTTTT. Translated: CASSYQAAHTGELFF. The chain is built from TRBV7-9 and TRBJ2-2; D gene ambiguous. Germline CDR1 SEHNR, CDR2 FQNEAQ (reference sequence). The V and J ends lost 4 bases and 3 bases respectively, with 12 bases between them. This CDR3 contains 15 residues. The whole variable domain, filled in from reference TRBV7-9 and TRBJ2-2, reads DTGVSQNPRHKITKRGQNVTFRCDPISEHNRLYWYRQTLGQGPEFLTYFQNEAQLEKSRLLSDRFSAERPKGSFSTLEIQRTEQGDSAMYLCASSYQAAHTGELFFGEGSRLTVL.

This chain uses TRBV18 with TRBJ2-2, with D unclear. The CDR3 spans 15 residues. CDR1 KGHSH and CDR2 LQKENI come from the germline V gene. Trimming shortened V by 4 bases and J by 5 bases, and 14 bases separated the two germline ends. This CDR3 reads CASSRDVFGTGELFF. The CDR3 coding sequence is TGTGCCAGCTCACGAGACGTTTTCGGGACCGGGGAGCTGTTTTTT.

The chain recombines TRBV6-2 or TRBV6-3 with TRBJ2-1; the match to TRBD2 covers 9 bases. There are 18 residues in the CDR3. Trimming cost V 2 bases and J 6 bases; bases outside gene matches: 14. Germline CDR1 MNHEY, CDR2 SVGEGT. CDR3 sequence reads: CASSYEDSGGADRNEQFF. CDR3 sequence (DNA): TGTGCCAGCAGTTACGAGGATAGCGGGGGCGCCGATCGCAATGAGCAGTTCTTC.

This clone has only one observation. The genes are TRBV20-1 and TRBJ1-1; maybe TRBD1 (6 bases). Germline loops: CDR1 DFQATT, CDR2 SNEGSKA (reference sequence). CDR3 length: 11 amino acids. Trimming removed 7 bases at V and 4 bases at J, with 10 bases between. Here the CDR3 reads CSVRTVTEAFF. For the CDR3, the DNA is TGCAGTGTTAGGACAGTCACTGAAGCTTTCTTT.

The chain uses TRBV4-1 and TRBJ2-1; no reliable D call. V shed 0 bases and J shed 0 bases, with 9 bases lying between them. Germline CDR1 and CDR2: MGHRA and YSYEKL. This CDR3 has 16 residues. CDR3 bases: TGCGCCAGCAGCCAAGATCCGCGAGGCTCCTACAATGAGCAGTTCTTC. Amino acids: CASSQDPRGSYNEQFF.

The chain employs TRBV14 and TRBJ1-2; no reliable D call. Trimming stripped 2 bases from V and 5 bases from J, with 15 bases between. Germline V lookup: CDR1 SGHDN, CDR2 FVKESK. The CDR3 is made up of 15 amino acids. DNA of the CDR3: TGTGCCAGCAGCCAACTAGTCGACGGCGGGTATGGCTACACCTTC. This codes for CASSQLVDGGYGYTF.

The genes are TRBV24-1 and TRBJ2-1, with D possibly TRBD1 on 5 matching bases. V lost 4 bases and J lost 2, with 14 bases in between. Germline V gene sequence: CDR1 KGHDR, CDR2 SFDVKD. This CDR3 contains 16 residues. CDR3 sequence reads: CATSDPRVVPYNEQFF. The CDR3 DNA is TGTGCCACCAGTGACCCCAGGGTCGTACCCTACAATGAGCAGTTCTTC.

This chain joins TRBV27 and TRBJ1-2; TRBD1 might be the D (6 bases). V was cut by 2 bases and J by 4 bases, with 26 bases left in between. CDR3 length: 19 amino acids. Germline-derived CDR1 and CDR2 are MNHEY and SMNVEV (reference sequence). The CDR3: CASSLRSRAGASPLYGYTF. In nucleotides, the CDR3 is TGTGCCAGCAGTTTACGAAGTAGGGCAGGGGCCTCCCCCCTCTATGGCTACACCTTC.

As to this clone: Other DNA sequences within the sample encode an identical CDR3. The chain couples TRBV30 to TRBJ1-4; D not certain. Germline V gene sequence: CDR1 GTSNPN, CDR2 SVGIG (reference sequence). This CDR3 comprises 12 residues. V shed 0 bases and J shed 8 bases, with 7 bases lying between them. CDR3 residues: CAWSVRSEKLFF. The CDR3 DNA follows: TGTGCCTGGAGTGTACGGTCCGAAAAACTGTTTTTT.

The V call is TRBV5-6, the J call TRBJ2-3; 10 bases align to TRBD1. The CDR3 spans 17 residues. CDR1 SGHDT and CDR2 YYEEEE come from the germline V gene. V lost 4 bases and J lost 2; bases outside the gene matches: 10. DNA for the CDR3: TGTGCCAGCAGCAGACCCGGGACAGGGGTTTCCACAGATACGCAGTATTTT. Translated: CASSRPGTGVSTDTQYF.